Presented here are 20 T cell receptor beta chains from one specimen sequenced in a study of PD-1 blockade in classical Hodgkin lymphoma. Sequencing was performed with immunoSEQ multiplex PCR; in TCRdb, only in-frame clones are kept and a portion is missing. In the table there are 55,000 to 65,000 clones, roughly nine tenths of which are singletons. Each patient's relapse followed autologous stem cell transplantation, and brentuximab vedotin exposure varied. Material: peripheral blood mononuclear cells (PBMCs), obtained at baseline. These receptors were taken from a human donor with classical Hodgkin lymphoma.

This clone has only one observation. The chain joins TRBV30 to TRBJ2-3; possible D gene TRBD1, 6 bases. The CDR3 is made up of 11 amino acids. Looked up from germline, CDR1 is GTSNPN and CDR2 is SVGIG (reference sequence). Trimming left V 5 bases short and J 7 bases short, with 10 bases between. CDR3 DNA: TGTGCCTGGGAAGGACAGAATACGCAGTATTTT. It specifies CAWEGQNTQYF.

V is TRBV29-1 and J is TRBJ2-1; TRBD1 matches at 8 bases. Trimming removed 8 bases from V and 6 bases from J; junction bases left unmatched: 15. The CDR3 sequence is 15 residues long. Germline V gene sequence: CDR1 SQVTM, CDR2 ANQGSEA. The CDR3: CSSPKVGQASNEQFF. CDR3 DNA: TGCAGCTCCCCCAAGGTGGGACAGGCATCCAATGAGCAGTTCTTC.

The chain combines TRBV6-5 with TRBJ1-6; TRBD1 aligns across 8 bases. V lost 2 bases and J lost 10; bases outside the gene matches: 10. CDR1 and CDR2 from the germline V gene are MNHEY and SVGAGI. CDR3 length: 16 amino acids. The CDR3: CASSYVPGGAESPLHF. In DNA, the CDR3 is TGTGCCAGCAGTTACGTCCCAGGGGGCGCGGAATCACCCCTCCACTTT.

This sequence joins TRBV2 and TRBJ1-2; D is unclear. The CDR3 consists of 14 residues. Trimming removed 3 bases at V and 3 bases at J, with 11 bases between. CDR1 is SNHLY, CDR2 FYNNEI, per germline. The CDR3: CASSDGPSDYGYTF. DNA for the CDR3: TGTGCCAGCAGTGACGGACCGTCAGACTATGGCTACACCTTC. Using reference TRBV2 and TRBJ1-2 for the parts outside the CDR3, the full variable domain is EPEVTQTPSHQVTQMGQEVILRCVPISNHLYFYWYRQILGQKVEFLVSFYNNEISEKSEIFDDQFSVERPDGSNFTLKIRSTKLEDSAMYFCASSDGPSDYGYTFGSGTRLTVV.

J is TRBJ1-5 and V is TRBV23-1; the D gene is possibly TRBD1 (5 bases). TRBV23-1 carries the ORF label, with uncertain function. The CDR3 contains 17 residues. V lost 4 bases, J lost 0 bases, and 16 bases lay in between. The CDR3 sequence: CASSPRPQVDSNQPQHF. CDR3 bases: TGCGCCAGCAGTCCCAGGCCACAGGTCGATAGCAATCAGCCCCAGCATTTT.

This chain joins TRBV30 and TRBJ1-6; D perhaps matches TRBD1 (6 bases). CDR3 size: 16 residues. The ends were cut back, 0 bases at V and 2 bases at J, with 11 bases in the middle. Germline V gene lookup returns CDR1 GTSNPN and CDR2 SVGIG (reference sequence). CDR3 in DNA: TGTGCCTGGAGTGTATCACGGGACACCTATAATTCACCCCTCCACTTT. Protein product: CAWSVSRDTYNSPLHF.

The V gene is TRBV5-1, the J gene TRBJ1-1, with D possibly being TRBD1 (5 bases). CDR1 SGHRS and CDR2 YFSETQ come from the germline V gene. The CDR3 extends over 14 amino acids. The V gene lost 4 bases and the J gene lost 3 bases, with 13 bases spanning the gap. CDR3 coding DNA: TGCGCCAGCAGCCTACCGGGACCGTACACTGAAGCTTTCTTT. Translation: CASSLPGPYTEAFF.

The chain couples TRBV15 to TRBJ2-5; the D gene could be TRBD1 or TRBD2 (6 bases each). Trimming left V 3 bases short and J 5 bases short, with 16 bases between. The CDR3 contains 15 residues. From germline, CDR1 is LNHNV and CDR2 YYDKDF (reference sequence). The CDR3 loop reads CATSSTATGRETQYF. CDR3 nucleotides: TGTGCCACCAGCAGTACAGCTACAGGGAGGGAGACCCAGTACTTC.

As to this clone: Additional DNA sequences in this sample encode the identical CDR3. The chain carries TRBV30 and TRBJ2-7, with D maybe TRBD2 (5 bases). Per germline, CDR1 GTSNPN and CDR2 SVGIG (reference sequence). Trimming stripped 2 bases from V and 1 base from J, with 6 bases between. The CDR3 extends over 12 amino acids. Here the CDR3 DNA reads TGTGCCTGGAGTCCGGGATCCTACGAGCAGTACTTC. Translating gives CAWSPGSYEQYF.

The chain couples TRBV7-6 to TRBJ2-1; D call uncertain. This CDR3 has 12 amino acids. V was clipped by 5 bases and J by 5 bases, with 7 bases between them. From germline, CDR1 is SGHVS and CDR2 FNYEAQ. The CDR3 sequence is CASSLRNNEQFF. The CDR3 nucleotides read TGTGCCAGCAGCCTCAGGAACAATGAGCAGTTCTTC.

This rearrangement joins TRBV5-4 to TRBJ2-1, with 9 bases identical to TRBD1. The CDR3 is 20 amino acids. Germline assignment: CDR1 SGHNT and CDR2 YYREEE (reference sequence). The trim removed 3 bases at V and 7 bases at J, leaving 23 bases unmatched. CDR3 DNA sequence: TGTGCCAGCAGCTACTTACGGTACAAAATCGGGACAGGGATAAGTAATGAGCAGTTCTTC. It yields the protein CASSYLRYKIGTGISNEQFF.

This clone was seen once. The chain uses TRBV28 and TRBJ2-1; D may be TRBD1 or TRBD2 (5 bases each). The CDR3 spans 15 residues. Germline V lookup: CDR1 MDHEN, CDR2 SYDVKM. Trimming took 5 bases from V and 7 from J, leaving 18 bases between them. This CDR3 reads CASSVPGPYRNEQFF. The CDR3 nucleotides read TGTGCCAGCAGTGTTCCGGGACCCTACAGAAATGAGCAGTTCTTC.

V gene TRBV7-2 combines with J gene TRBJ1-2, with 10 bases matching TRBD1. V shed 4 bases, J shed 8 bases, and the junction held 13 bases outside the gene matches. This CDR3 contains 16 residues. CDR1 is SGHTA, CDR2 FQGNSA, per germline. This CDR3 reads CASSSDRGRSMGGYTF. The CDR3, as DNA: TGTGCCAGCAGCTCTGACAGGGGGCGGTCTATGGGAGGCTACACCTTC.

The chain employs TRBV19 and TRBJ1-5, with 9 bases lining up with TRBD1. The trim removed 0 bases at V and 9 bases at J, leaving 9 bases unmatched. In germline, CDR1 is LNHDA, CDR2 SQIVND (reference sequence). The CDR3 has 16 amino acids. CDR3 sequence: CASSIDPGQGKGPQHF. The CDR3 coding sequence is TGTGCCAGTAGTATAGACCCGGGACAGGGCAAGGGGCCCCAGCATTTT. Full variable domain (outside the CDR3, taken from reference TRBV19 and TRBJ1-5): DGGITQSPKYLFRKEGQNVTLSCEQNLNHDAMYWYRQDPGQGLRLIYYSQIVNDFQKGDIAEGYSVSREKKESFPLTVTSAQKNPTAFYLCASSIDPGQGKGPQHFGDGTRLSIL.

The chain is built from TRBV14 and TRBJ1-2, with TRBD1 identical over 8 bases. This CDR3 is 17 amino acids long. V shed 4 bases, J shed 3 bases, and the junction held 13 bases outside the gene matches. Germline CDR1 is SGHDN and CDR2 is FVKESK. The CDR3 loop is CASSPQGTGESDYGYTF. The CDR3, as DNA: TGTGCCAGCAGCCCCCAGGGGACAGGAGAATCGGACTATGGCTACACCTTC.

V usage is TRBV15 and J usage is TRBJ2-5, with D perhaps matching TRBD1 or TRBD2 (5 bases each). V lost 5 bases, J lost 1 base, and 14 bases lay in between. Germline V lookup: CDR1 LNHNV, CDR2 YYDKDF (reference sequence). The CDR3 has 15 residues. The CDR3 here is CATSPREGIQETQYF. The DNA for the CDR3 is TGTGCCACCAGCCCCAGAGAGGGGATCCAAGAGACCCAGTACTTC.

The chain links TRBV6-4 to TRBJ1-2, with 7 bases matching TRBD1. CDR1 and CDR2 (germline): MRHNA, SNTAGT. This CDR3 comprises 17 residues. After removal of 8 bases from V and 3 bases from J, the junction contained 18 bases not matched to a gene. The CDR3 protein is CASFGPVPGQVDYGYTF. The CDR3 DNA reads as TGTGCCAGCTTTGGACCCGTCCCCGGACAGGTGGACTATGGCTACACCTTC.

The chain couples TRBV6-5 to TRBJ1-5; D uncertain. The germline gives CDR1 MNHEY, CDR2 SVGAGI. The CDR3 is 13 amino acids. Between the trimmed V and J ends, which lost 5 bases and 6 bases, there was a span of 11 bases. The CDR3 DNA follows: TGTGCCAGCAGTCCGCAAGGAGGTCAGCCCCAGCATTTT. Its protein product is CASSPQGGQPQHF.

The rearrangement joins TRBV6-6 to TRBJ2-3, with TRBD1 matching 7 bases. There are 16 residues in the CDR3. J was trimmed by 2 bases and V by 6 bases; bases with no gene match: 11. The V gene's germline CDR1 is MNHNY and CDR2 SVGAGI (reference sequence). CDR3 nucleotides: TGTGCCAGCAGCCGTGGGGACAGCCTAATCACAGATACGCAGTATTTT. It yields the protein CASSRGDSLITDTQYF.

This clone was seen a few times. The genes are TRBV27 and TRBJ1-6; no firm D call. V was pared by 5 bases and J by 5 bases, with 13 bases between. The CDR3 sequence is 15 residues long. Per germline, CDR1 MNHEY and CDR2 SMNVEV (reference sequence). CDR3 nucleotide sequence: TGTGCCAGCAGTATTGGACCGGCCAATAATTCACCCCTCCACTTT. The encoded protein is CASSIGPANNSPLHF.